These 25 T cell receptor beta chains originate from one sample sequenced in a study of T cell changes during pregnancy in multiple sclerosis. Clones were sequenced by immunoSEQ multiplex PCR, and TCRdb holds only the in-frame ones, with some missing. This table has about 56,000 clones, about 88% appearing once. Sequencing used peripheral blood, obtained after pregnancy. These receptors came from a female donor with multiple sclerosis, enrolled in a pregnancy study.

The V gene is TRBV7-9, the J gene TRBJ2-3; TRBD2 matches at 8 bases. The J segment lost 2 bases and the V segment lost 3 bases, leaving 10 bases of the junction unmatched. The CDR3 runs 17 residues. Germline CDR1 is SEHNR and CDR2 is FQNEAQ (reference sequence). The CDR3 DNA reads TGTGCCAGCAGCTTCGGTACTAGCGGCCGGGACACAGATACGCAGTATTTT. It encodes CASSFGTSGRDTDTQYF.

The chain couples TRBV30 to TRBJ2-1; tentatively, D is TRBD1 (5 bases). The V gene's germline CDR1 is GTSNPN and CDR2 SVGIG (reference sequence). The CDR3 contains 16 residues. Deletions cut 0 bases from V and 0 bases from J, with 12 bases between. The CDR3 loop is CAWSVQGAPSYNEQFF. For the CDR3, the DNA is TGTGCCTGGAGTGTCCAAGGGGCTCCCTCCTACAATGAGCAGTTCTTC.

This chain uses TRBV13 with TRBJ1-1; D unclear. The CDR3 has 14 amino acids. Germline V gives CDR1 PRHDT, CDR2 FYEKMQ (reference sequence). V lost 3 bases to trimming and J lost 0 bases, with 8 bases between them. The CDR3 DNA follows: TGTGCCAGCAGCTTCCAAAGCCTGAACACTGAAGCTTTCTTT. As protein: CASSFQSLNTEAFF.

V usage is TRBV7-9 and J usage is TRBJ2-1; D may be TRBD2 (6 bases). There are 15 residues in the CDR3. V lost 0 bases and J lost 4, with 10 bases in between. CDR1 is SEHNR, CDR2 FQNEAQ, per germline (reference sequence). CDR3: CASSLAGLAYNEQFF. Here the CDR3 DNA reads TGTGCCAGCAGCTTAGCGGGACTGGCTTACAATGAGCAGTTCTTC.

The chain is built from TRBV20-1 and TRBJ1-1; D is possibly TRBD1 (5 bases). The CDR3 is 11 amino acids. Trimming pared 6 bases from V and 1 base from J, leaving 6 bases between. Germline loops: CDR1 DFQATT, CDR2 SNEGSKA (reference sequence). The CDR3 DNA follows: TGCAGTGCCACAGGGAACACTGAAGCTTTCTTT. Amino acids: CSATGNTEAFF.

The CDR3 sequence is CASSLGDRDQETQYF. The CDR3 coding sequence is TGCGCCAGCAGCTTGGGTGACAGGGACCAAGAGACCCAGTACTTC. The chain employs TRBV5-1 and TRBJ2-5, with 7 positions matching TRBD1. This CDR3 has 15 residues. The germline gives CDR1 SGHRS, CDR2 YFSETQ. J gave up 0 bases and V 0 bases, and 2 bases lay outside the gene matches.

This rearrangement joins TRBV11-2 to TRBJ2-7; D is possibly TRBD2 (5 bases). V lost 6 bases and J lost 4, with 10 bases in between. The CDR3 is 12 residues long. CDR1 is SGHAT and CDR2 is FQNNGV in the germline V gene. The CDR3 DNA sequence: TGTGCCAGCAGGACGGGAATTTACGAGCAGTACTTC. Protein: CASRTGIYEQYF.

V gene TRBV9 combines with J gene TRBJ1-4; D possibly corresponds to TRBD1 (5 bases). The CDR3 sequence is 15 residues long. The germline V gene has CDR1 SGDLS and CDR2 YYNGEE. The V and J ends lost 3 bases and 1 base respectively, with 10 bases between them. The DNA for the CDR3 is TGTGCCAGCAGCGGCGGGGACGAAACTAATGAAAAACTGTTTTTT. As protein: CASSGGDETNEKLFF.

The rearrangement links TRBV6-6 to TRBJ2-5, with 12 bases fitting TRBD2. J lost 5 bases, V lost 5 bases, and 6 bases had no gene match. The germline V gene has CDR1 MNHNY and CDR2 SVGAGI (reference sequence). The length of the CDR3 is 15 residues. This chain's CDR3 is CASSGRLAGVETQYF. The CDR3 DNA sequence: TGTGCCAGCAGTGGCAGACTAGCGGGGGTGGAGACCCAGTACTTC.

The CDR3 DNA follows: TGCGCCAGCAGCCTGGACAGCCAGCTTTCCTATGGCTACACCTTC. It codes for CASSLDSQLSYGYTF. The chain is built from TRBV5-1 and TRBJ1-2, with TRBD1 as a possible D gene (6 bases). With 4 bases removed from V and 4 bases from J, the gap between germline ends came to 17 bases. CDR3 length equals 15 residues. From germline, CDR1 is SGHRS and CDR2 YFSETQ.

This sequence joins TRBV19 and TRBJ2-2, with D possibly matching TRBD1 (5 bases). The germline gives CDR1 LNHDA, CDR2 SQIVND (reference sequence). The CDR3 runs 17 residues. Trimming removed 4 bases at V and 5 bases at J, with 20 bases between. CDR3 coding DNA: TGTGCCAGTAGTACCCCAGAAATGCAGGGTTGGACCGGGGAGCTGTTTTTT. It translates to CASSTPEMQGWTGELFF.

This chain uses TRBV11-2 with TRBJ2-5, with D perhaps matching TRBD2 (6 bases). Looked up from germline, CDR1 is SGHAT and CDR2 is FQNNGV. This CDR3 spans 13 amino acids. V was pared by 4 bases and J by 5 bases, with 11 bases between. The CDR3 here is CASSYGGRETQYF. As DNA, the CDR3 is TGTGCCAGCAGCTACGGGGGACGGGAGACCCAGTACTTC.

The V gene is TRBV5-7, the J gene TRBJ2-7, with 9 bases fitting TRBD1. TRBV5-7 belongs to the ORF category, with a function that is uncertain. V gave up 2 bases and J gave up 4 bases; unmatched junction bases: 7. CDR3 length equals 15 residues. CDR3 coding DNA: TGTGCCAGCAGCTTCCCCGGGACAGGGCCTTACGAGCAGTACTTC. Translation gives CASSFPGTGPYEQYF.

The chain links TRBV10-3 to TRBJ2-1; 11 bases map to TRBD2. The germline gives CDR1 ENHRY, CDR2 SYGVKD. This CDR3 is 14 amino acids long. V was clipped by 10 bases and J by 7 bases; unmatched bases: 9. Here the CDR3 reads CATTIAGGDNEQFF. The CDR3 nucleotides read TGTGCCACCACTATAGCGGGGGGGGATAATGAGCAGTTCTTC.

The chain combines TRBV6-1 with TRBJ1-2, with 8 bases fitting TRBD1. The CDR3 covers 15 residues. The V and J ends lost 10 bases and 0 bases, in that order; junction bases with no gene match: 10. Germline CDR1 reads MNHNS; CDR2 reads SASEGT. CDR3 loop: CATGDTGGANYGYTF. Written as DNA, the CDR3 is TGTGCCACAGGAGATACAGGGGGAGCTAACTATGGCTACACCTTC.

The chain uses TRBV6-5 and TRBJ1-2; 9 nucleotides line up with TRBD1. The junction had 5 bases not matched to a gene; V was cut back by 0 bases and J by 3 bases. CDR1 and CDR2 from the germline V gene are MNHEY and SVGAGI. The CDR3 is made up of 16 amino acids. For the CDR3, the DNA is TGTGCCAGCAGTTACTCGGGAACAGGGGGCTACTATGGCTACACCTTC. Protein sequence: CASSYSGTGGYYGYTF.

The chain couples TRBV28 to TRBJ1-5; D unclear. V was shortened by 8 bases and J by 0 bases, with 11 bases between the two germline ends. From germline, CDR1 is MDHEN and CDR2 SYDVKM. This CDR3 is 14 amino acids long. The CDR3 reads CASRLAFSNQPQHF. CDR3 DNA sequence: TGTGCCAGCCGGCTAGCCTTTAGCAATCAGCCCCAGCATTTT.

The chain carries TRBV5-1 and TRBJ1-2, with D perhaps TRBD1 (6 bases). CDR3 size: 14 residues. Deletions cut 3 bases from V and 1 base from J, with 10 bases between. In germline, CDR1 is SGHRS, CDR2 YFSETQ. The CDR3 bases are TGCGCCAGCAGCTCGGACAGATATAACTATGGCTACACCTTC. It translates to CASSSDRYNYGYTF. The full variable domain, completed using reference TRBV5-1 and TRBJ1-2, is KAGVTQTPRYLIKTRGQQVTLSCSPISGHRSVSWYQQTPGQGLQFLFEYFSETQRNKGNFPGRFSGRQFSNSRSEMNVSTLELGDSALYLCASSSDRYNYGYTFGSGTRLTVV.

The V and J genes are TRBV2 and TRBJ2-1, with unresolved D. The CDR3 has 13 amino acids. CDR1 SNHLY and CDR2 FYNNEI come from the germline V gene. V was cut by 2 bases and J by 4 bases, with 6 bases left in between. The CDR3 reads CASSEQFYNEQFF. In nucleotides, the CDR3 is TGTGCCAGCAGTGAACAGTTTTACAATGAGCAGTTCTTC. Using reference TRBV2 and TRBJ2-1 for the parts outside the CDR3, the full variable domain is EPEVTQTPSHQVTQMGQEVILRCVPISNHLYFYWYRQILGQKVEFLVSFYNNEISEKSEIFDDQFSVERPDGSNFTLKIRSTKLEDSAMYFCASSEQFYNEQFFGPGTRLTVL.

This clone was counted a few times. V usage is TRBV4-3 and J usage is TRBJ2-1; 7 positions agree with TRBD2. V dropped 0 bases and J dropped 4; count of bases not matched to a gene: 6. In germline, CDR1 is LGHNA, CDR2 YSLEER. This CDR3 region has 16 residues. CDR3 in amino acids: CASSQDRDYAYNEQFF. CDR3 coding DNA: TGCGCCAGCAGCCAAGATCGGGACTACGCTTACAATGAGCAGTTCTTC.

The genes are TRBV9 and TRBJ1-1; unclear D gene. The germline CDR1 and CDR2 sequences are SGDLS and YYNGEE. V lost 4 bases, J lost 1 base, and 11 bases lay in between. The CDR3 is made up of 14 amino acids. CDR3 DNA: TGTGCCAGCAGCCCGTCCTCCAGGAACACTGAAGCTTTCTTT. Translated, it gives CASSPSSRNTEAFF.

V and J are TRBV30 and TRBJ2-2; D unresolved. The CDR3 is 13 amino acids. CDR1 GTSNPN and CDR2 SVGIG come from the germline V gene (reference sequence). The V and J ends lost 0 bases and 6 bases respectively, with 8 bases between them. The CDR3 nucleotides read TGTGCCTGGAGTGTACTAAGGCCCGGGGAGCTGTTTTTT. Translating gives CAWSVLRPGELFF.

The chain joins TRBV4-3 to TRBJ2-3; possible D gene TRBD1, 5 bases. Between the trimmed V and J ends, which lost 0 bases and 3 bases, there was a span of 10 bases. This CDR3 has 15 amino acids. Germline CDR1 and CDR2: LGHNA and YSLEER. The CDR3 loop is CASSQDFRATDTQYF. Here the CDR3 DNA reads TGCGCCAGCAGCCAAGACTTCAGGGCTACAGATACGCAGTATTTT.

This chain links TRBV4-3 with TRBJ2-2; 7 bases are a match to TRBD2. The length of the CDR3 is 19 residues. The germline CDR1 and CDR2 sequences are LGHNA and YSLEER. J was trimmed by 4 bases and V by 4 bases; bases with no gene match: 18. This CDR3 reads CASSPRLALSAGGTGELFF. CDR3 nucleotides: TGCGCCAGCAGCCCACGACTAGCCCTATCAGCGGGCGGCACCGGGGAGCTGTTTTTT.

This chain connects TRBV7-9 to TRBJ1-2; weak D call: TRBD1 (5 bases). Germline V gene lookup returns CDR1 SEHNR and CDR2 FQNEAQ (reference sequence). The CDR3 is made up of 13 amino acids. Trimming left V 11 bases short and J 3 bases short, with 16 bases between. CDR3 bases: TGTGCCGTCCCCAGGGAGGCATACTATGGCTACACCTTC. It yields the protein CAVPREAYYGYTF.